This TCR beta chain was recorded in a study of beta chain features in type 1 diabetes. Overall study context: Patients and healthy donors were similar in age, gender and cell yields. General study points: Across all four CD4+ subsets, people with type 1 diabetes showed modestly shorter TCRB CDR3s.

Reverse transcription of all isolated RNA meant that expressed TCRB transcripts were sequenced. The table came from immunoSEQ multiplex PCR; TCRdb's copy has only in-frame clones and leaves some out. The sample consists of fewer than 450,000 clones, roughly 14% of them appearing once. Concerning this clone: Its specificity is not known.

Sequencing was done on a sample of naive CD4+ T cells from blood. The TCR comes from a woman aged 18-30 years with type 1 diabetes.

The CDR3 nucleotides are TGTGCCAGCAGTCCCCTCTACAGGGGCGACAATGAGCAGTTCTTC. This codes for CASSPLYRGDNEQFF. The rearrangement uses TRBV28 and TRBJ2-1; 7 bases are a match to TRBD1. From germline, CDR1 is MDHEN and CDR2 SYDVKM. J was trimmed by 5 bases and V by 5 bases; bases with no gene match: 9. The length of the CDR3 is 15 residues.